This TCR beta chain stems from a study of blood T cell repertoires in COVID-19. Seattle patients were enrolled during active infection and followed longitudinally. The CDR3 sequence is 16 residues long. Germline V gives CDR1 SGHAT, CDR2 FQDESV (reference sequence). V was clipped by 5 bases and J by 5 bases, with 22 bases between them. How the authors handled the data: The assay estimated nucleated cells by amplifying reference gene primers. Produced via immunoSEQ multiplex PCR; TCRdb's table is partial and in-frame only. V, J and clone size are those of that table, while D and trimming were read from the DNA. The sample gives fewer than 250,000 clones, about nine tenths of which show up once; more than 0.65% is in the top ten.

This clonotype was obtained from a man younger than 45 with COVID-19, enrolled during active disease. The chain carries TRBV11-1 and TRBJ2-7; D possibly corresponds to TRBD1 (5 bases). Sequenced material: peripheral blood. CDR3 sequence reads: CASSNPGYPTKDEQYF. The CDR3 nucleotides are TGTGCCAGCAGCAATCCAGGGTACCCCACGAAAGACGAGCAGTACTTC.